This section outlines one T cell receptor beta chain sequence together with its context. Its target antigen remains unknown. No much larger clone is present one base from it, and per-base qualities are unavailable. Using the deep immunoSEQ assay, multiplex PCR amplified TCR CDR3 regions from genomic DNA. Extracted genomic DNA from each cell subset was distributed evenly across all wells of several immunoSEQ 96-well plates, and each plate was treated as a replicate. For sorted subsets, approximately 200 ng of genomic DNA, equivalent to some 30,000 T cell genomes, went into each replicate PCR. Purified libraries were measured with a Qubit 3.0 fluorometer, size-checked on a Bioanalyzer 2100, and measured again with the KAPA Library Quantification kit. Every immunoSEQ 96-well plate was sequenced on a separate single-read 150-cycle Illumina NextSeq 550 flow cell. Per the original workflow: Because the immunoSEQ output held only junctional sequences and lacked quality scores, the filtering could not match the filtering applied to full-length reads. To assign V/J genes and CDR3, sequences were annotated against IMGT germline references using PyIR, a Python wrapper for IgBLAST v1.9. Any read was removed if the V/J assignment was weak (E-value above 1e-6), the CDR3 was missing, or the read contained stop codons, out-of-frame junctions, or ambiguous translated residues. A V3J clonotype was defined by an identical inferred V gene, J gene, and CDR3 amino acid sequence. Percentage overlap between repertoires was computed as shared unique clonotypes divided by the size of the smaller repertoire. RTK rarefaction, the Chao1 estimator, and Recon v2.1 estimates of unobserved clonotypes were used to assess repertoire richness. Generation probabilities were computed with OLGA for all TCRbeta clonotypes obtained by the gDNA method from several donors. As stored in TCRdb, this immuneACCESS dataset retains in-frame rearrangements with V and J assigned. A fraction of the clones does not appear; measured against another copy, unresolved V genes explain less than half of the discrepancy, and the remainder lacks a known reason. D and trimming come from the DNA, and the V and J calls and clone size come from that table. This sample has around 510,000 clones in its table, and 90% to 97% of those were observed once. The top ten clonotypes cover about 0.059% of the sample.

These data originate in a study of shared clonotypes between healthy human individuals (TCRdb year 2020). With respect to the entire study: The cohort included three men and a couple of women between 18 and 49 years of age. For each donor, CD4 naive and CD4 memory were each run on three plates, CD8 naive on two plates, and CD8 memory on one plate. The study deeply sequenced blood TCR repertoires of about five healthy adults to estimate repertoire size and the extent of clonotype sharing between individuals. Libraries were prepared and TCR repertoires were sequenced by different laboratories using diverse techniques, in order to increase sequencing depth and limit assay-specific biases. Leukapheresis yielded between about 0.85 and 9.5 billion PBMCs per donor. Summary of the overall study and its limitations: Compared with non-shared clonotypes, the clonotypes found in all four sorted-subset donors had higher generation probabilities. Naive subsets generally had larger estimated clonotype richness than memory subsets did. The genetic and exposure-history diversity represented was limited by the small number of donors. Sampling was limited to blood, and TCR repertoires in tissue likely differ from TCR repertoires in blood. Even with the large sequencing depth, rarefaction of the sorted-subset datasets indicated that sequencing was incomplete. Based on pairwise subsampling, the degree of clonotype sharing among donors was expected to be affected by sequencing depth. When a few donors were compared, the shared fraction of clonotypes was around 5% for naive CD4, roughly 3.3% for naive CD8, roughly 2.5% for memory CD4, and 0.35% to 0.4% for memory CD8.

Healthy HIV-negative adults with no recently reported acute infections or vaccinations were included as donors. Every donor was a Caucasian adult residing in Nashville, Tennessee, USA. CD4+ T cells were enriched by magnetic negative selection, after which naive cells were positively selected on CD45RA and the negative fraction was taken as the memory subset. Blood was collected by leukapheresis, and PBMCs were isolated by Ficoll-Histopaque density gradient centrifugation and then cryopreserved in liquid nitrogen vapor phase. Analytical flow cytometry was used to check the purity and quantity of each magnetically sorted T cell population. Each sorted fraction had its genomic DNA isolated and then quantified by UV absorbance on a Nanodrop 2000c. V is cut by 7 bases and J by 2 bases, and the space between the germline ends is 9 bases. CDR1 and CDR2, per the germline V gene, are MDHEN and SYDVKM. Including the terminal cysteine and phenylalanine, the CDR3 comprises 12 residues. Only the CDR3 portion is preserved as DNA: 36 bases, with reading frame beginning at the first base.

The source of this sequence is a woman aged 25 to 39 in good health. The sample comprised naive CD4+ T cells sorted from blood. Interpreted using the paper, the cell subset or site label stands for: CD45RA+ positively selected. This chain is built from TRBV28 and TRBJ2-7, with TRBD1 as a weak D call on 6 bases. The DNA sequence is given as TGTGCCAGCACAGGGGCGCCCTACGAGCAGTACTTC. It is translated as CASTGAPYEQYF. Full variable domain (CDR3 extended with the reference TRBV28 and TRBJ2-7 proteins): DVKVTQSSRYLVKRTGEKVFLECVQDMDHENMFWYRQDPGLGLRLIYFSYDVKMKEKGDIPEGYSVSREKKERFSLILESASTNQTSMYLCASTGAPYEQYFGPGTRLTVT.